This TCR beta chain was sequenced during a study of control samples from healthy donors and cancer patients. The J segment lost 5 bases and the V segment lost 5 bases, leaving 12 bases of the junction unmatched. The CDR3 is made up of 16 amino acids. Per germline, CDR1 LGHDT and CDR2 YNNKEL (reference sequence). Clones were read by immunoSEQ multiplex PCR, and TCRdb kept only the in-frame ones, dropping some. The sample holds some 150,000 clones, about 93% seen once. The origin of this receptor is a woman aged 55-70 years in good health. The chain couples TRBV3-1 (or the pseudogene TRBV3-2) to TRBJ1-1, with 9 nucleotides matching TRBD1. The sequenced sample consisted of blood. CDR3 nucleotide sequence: TGTGCCAGCAGCTTACCTACAGGGGGCCGGGGTACTGAAGCTTTCTTT. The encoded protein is CASSLPTGGRGTEAFF.